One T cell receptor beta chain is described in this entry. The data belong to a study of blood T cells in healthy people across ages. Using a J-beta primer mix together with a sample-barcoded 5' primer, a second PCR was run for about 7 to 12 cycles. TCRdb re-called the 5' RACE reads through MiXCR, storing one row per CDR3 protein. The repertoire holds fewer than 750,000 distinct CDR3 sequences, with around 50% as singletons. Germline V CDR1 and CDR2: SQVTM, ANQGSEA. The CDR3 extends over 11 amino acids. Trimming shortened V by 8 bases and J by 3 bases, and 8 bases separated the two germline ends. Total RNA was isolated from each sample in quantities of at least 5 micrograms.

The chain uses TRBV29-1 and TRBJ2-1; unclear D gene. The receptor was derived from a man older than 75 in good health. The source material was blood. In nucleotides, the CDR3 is TGCAGCCTAAACAGCTACAATGAGCAGTTCTTC. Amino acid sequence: CSLNSYNEQFF.